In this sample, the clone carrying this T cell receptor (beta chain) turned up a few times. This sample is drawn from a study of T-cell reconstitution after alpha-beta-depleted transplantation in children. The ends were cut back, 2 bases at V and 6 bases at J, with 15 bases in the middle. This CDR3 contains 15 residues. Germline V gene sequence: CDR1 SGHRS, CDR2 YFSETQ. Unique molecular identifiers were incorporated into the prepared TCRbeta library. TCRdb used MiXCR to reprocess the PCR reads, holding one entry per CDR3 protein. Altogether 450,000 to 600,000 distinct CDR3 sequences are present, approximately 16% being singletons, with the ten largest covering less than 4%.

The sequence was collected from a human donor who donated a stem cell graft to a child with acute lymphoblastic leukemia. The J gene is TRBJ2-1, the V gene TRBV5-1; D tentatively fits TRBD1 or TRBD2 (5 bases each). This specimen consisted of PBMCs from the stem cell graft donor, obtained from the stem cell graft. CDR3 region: CASSFGDQRVNEQFF. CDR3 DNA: TGCGCCAGCAGCTTTGGGGACCAGCGAGTCAATGAGCAGTTCTTC. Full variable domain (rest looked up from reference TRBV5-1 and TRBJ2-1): KAGVTQTPRYLIKTRGQQVTLSCSPISGHRSVSWYQQTPGQGLQFLFEYFSETQRNKGNFPGRFSGRQFSNSRSEMNVSTLELGDSALYLCASSFGDQRVNEQFFGPGTRLTVL.